This T cell receptor (beta chain) stems from a study of technical replicates of blood from several donors. Generated by immunoSEQ multiplex PCR, the TCRdb table keeps only in-frame clones and is missing some. The sample contains some 79,000 clones, 90% to 95% of which appear only once. Germline loops: CDR1 SGDLS, CDR2 YYNGEE. The CDR3 is 14 amino acids. V was pared by 1 base and J by 4 bases, with 11 bases between. The chain is built from TRBV9 and TRBJ1-2, with D possibly matching TRBD1 (6 bases). Material: T cells isolated from PBMCs. The sequence was obtained from a human donor in good health. The CDR3 sequence: CASSVLGGPYGYTF. CDR3 coding DNA: TGTGCCAGCAGCGTATTAGGGGGACCCTATGGCTACACCTTC.